This is a list of T cell receptor beta chains from one sample in a study of T cell responses to AZD1222 COVID-19 vaccine. The table came from immunoSEQ multiplex PCR; TCRdb's copy has only in-frame clones and leaves some out. The table lists about 130,000 clones, 88% of them singletons. The starting material was peripheral blood, obtained on day 0 of AZD1222 vaccination. The receptors were gathered from an adult in good health. Each CDR3 is given with its conserved first and last residue. The D gene is left open where the match is weak. Size values are once, few and many counts, or a class for expanded clones, and some rows have none.

size: .
J: TRBJ2-7
V: TRBV28
D: .
DNA: TGTGCCAGCAGCCCCACGTGGGGGAGCTCCTACGAGCAGTACTTC
CDR3: CASSPTWGSSYEQYF

size: .
J: TRBJ1-6
V: TRBV29-1
D: .
DNA: TGCAGCGTTGAATTGGCGGTGCCCAACCCAATTCTAAATTCACCCCTCCACTTT
CDR3: CSVELAVPNPILNSPLHF

size: .
J: TRBJ2-2
V: TRBV7-9
D: TRBD2
DNA: TGTGCCAGCAGCTTATTCCCAGCGGGGCTAAACACCGGGGAGCTGTTTTTT
CDR3: CASSLFPAGLNTGELFF

size: .
J: TRBJ1-6
V: TRBV30
D: TRBD1
DNA: TGTGCCTGGAGTAGGGGGCGAATTTATAATTCACCCCTCCACTTT
CDR3: CAWSRGRIYNSPLHF

size: once
J: TRBJ1-2
V: TRBV5-6
D: TRBD1
DNA: TGTGCCAGCAGCACGGTCCGGACAGGGGCCTATGGCTACACCTTC
CDR3: CASSTVRTGAYGYTF

size: .
J: TRBJ1-1
V: TRBV7-8
D: .
DNA: TGTGCCAGCAGCTTAAACGTGGGGGGCGCAGGGACTGAAGCTTTCTTT
CDR3: CASSLNVGGAGTEAFF

size: .
J: TRBJ1-2
V: TRBV20-1
D: .
DNA: TGCAGTGCTAGTGGTTCGGCAGTTAACTCCTTC
CDR3: CSASGSAVNSF

size: .
J: TRBJ1-2
V: TRBV29-1
D: TRBD1
DNA: TGCAGCGCGCAAGGACAGGGTGAGGATGGCTACACCTTC
CDR3: CSAQGQGEDGYTF

size: .
J: TRBJ1-2
V: TRBV29-1
D: .
DNA: TGCAGCGTTGTAAAGGAGCTCAATGCCGGCTACACCTTC
CDR3: CSVVKELNAGYTF

size: .
J: TRBJ2-7
V: TRBV5-1
D: .
DNA: TGCGCCAGCAGGCAGGAGACAGGAATGTACTTC
CDR3: CASRQETGMYF

size: few
J: TRBJ1-2
V: TRBV19
D: .
DNA: TGTGCCAGTAGTGAACAGCAGGGAGGGTCCTATGGCTACACCTTC
CDR3: CASSEQQGGSYGYTF

size: .
J: TRBJ1-1
V: TRBV2
D: .
DNA: TGTGCCAGCAGAACGGGGCCAGGAGACGGCACTGAAGCTTTCTTT
CDR3: CASRTGPGDGTEAFF

size: once
J: TRBJ1-5
V: TRBV9
D: .
DNA: TGTGCCAGCAGCGTCGAGGGGGGTCAGCCCCAGCATTTT
CDR3: CASSVEGGQPQHF

size: .
J: TRBJ2-7
V: TRBV3-1/TRBV3-2
D: .
DNA: TGTGCCAGCAGCCAAGTGGGGGGCGAGCAGTACTTC
CDR3: CASSQVGGEQYF

size: once
J: TRBJ1-2
V: TRBV19
D: .
DNA: TGTGCCAGTAGTATTGGAAACATCGACTATGGCTACACCTTC
CDR3: CASSIGNIDYGYTF

size: .
J: TRBJ2-1
V: TRBV9
D: .
DNA: TGTGCCAGCAGCACGACCGGGACAAGCGATGAGCAGTTCTTC
CDR3: CASSTTGTSDEQFF